Following are 16 T cell receptor beta chains from one sample sequenced in a study of T cell responses to AZD1222 COVID-19 vaccine. Measured with immunoSEQ multiplex PCR; TCRdb has only the in-frame clones, and not every one. The table includes around 140,000 clones, more than 85% detected once. The starting material was peripheral blood, obtained on day 0 of AZD1222 vaccination. The receptor set was obtained from an adult in good health.

The J gene is TRBJ1-2, the V gene TRBV27, with TRBD1 matching 8 bases. Germline V gene lookup returns CDR1 MNHEY and CDR2 SMNVEV (reference sequence). CDR3 length equals 18 residues. With 2 bases clipped from V and 4 bases from J, the junction kept 15 bases outside the gene matches. In DNA, the CDR3 is TGTGCCAGCAGTTTACGACCCCTACCGGGACAGGTCGGCTATGGCTACACCTTC. Its translation: CASSLRPLPGQVGYGYTF.

This sequence joins TRBV19 and TRBJ2-3; 9 nucleotides align to TRBD2. J was trimmed by 4 bases and V by 5 bases; bases with no gene match: 10. This CDR3 comprises 16 residues. Germline loops: CDR1 LNHDA, CDR2 SQIVND (reference sequence). The CDR3 region has the DNA TGTGCCAGTAGTGCGCCGGGACTAGCTACGGCAGATACGCAGTATTTT. Its translation is CASSAPGLATADTQYF.

The chain carries TRBV28 and TRBJ2-3, with TRBD2 matching 12 bases. Germline CDR1 and CDR2: MDHEN and SYDVKM. V shed 4 bases and J 8 bases; nucleotides not matched to a gene: 4. The CDR3 has 14 residues. The CDR3 loop reads CASSSSGRAGTQYF. The CDR3 DNA reads TGTGCCAGCAGTTCTAGCGGGAGGGCAGGTACGCAGTATTTT.

The CDR3 DNA sequence: TGTGCCAGCAGCGTAGGATGGTCTACGAACACCGGGGAGCTGTTTTTT. Protein: CASSVGWSTNTGELFF. V and J are TRBV9 and TRBJ2-2; no clear D. The V end lost 0 bases, the J end lost 0 bases, and 9 bases lay between the germline ends. Looked up from germline, CDR1 is SGDLS and CDR2 is YYNGEE. This CDR3 is built from 16 residues.

The chain links TRBV11-2 to TRBJ2-3; 7 nucleotides align to TRBD1. The V gene end was trimmed by 3 bases and the J gene end by 1 base; junction bases not matched to a gene: 4. In germline, CDR1 is SGHAT, CDR2 FQNNGV. The CDR3 covers 15 residues. The CDR3 spells CASSLWQGGTDTQYF. CDR3 DNA sequence: TGTGCCAGCAGCTTGTGGCAGGGGGGCACAGATACGCAGTATTTT.

This chain uses TRBV5-1 with TRBJ2-5; a possible D gene is TRBD2 (5 bases). The CDR3 extends over 13 amino acids. The V gene lost 0 bases and the J gene lost 5 bases, with 8 bases spanning the gap. Germline CDR1 is SGHRS and CDR2 is YFSETQ. The CDR3 protein is CASSLAGSETQYF. CDR3 sequence (DNA): TGCGCCAGCAGCTTGGCGGGGTCGGAGACCCAGTACTTC.

This chain connects TRBV19 to TRBJ2-7, with a tentative D call TRBD1 (5 bases). Germline V gene lookup returns CDR1 LNHDA and CDR2 SQIVND (reference sequence). V dropped 4 bases and J dropped 3 bases, with 13 bases sitting between them. The CDR3 loop spans 14 amino acids. The CDR3 DNA reads TGTGCCAGTAGTACCCCCGGGCAGGGCTACGAGCAGTACTTC. The encoded protein is CASSTPGQGYEQYF.

The chain recombines TRBV30 with TRBJ2-3; TRBD2 is a possible D gene (6 bases). Germline lookup yields CDR1 GTSNPN and CDR2 SVGIG (reference sequence). CDR3 length equals 14 residues. The V gene lost 3 bases and the J gene lost 1 base, with 11 bases spanning the gap. The CDR3 region is CAWRTPGGTDTQYF. Here the CDR3 DNA reads TGTGCCTGGAGGACACCGGGAGGCACAGATACGCAGTATTTT.

The chain uses TRBV6-6 and TRBJ1-6; 8 nucleotides agree with TRBD1. This CDR3 has 16 residues. With V trimmed by 3 bases and J by 7 bases, 8 bases remained unmatched. The germline V gene has CDR1 MNHNY and CDR2 SVGAGI (reference sequence). CDR3 residues: CASSYDRGAGNSPLHF. In nucleotides, the CDR3 is TGTGCCAGCAGTTATGACAGGGGCGCGGGAAATTCACCCCTCCACTTT.

This chain joins TRBV27 and TRBJ2-7; D ambiguous. CDR1 MNHEY and CDR2 SMNVEV come from the germline V gene (reference sequence). The CDR3 consists of 15 residues. V lost 11 bases, J lost 0 bases, and 20 bases lay in between. Here the CDR3 reads CAAGRRTPISYEQYF. In DNA, the CDR3 is TGTGCCGCCGGGCGGCGGACCCCGATCTCCTACGAGCAGTACTTC.

A single count supports this clone. The V gene is TRBV7-8, the J gene TRBJ1-5, with D tentatively TRBD1 (6 bases). The CDR3 length is 15 residues. The germline V and J ends were trimmed by 1 base and 6 bases, with 13 bases remaining between them. From germline, CDR1 is SGHVS and CDR2 FQNEAQ. The CDR3 DNA follows: TGTGCCAGCAGCTTAGAACGGGGGGCCGGTCAGCCCCAGCATTTT. Residues: CASSLERGAGQPQHF.

V is TRBV11-2 and J is TRBJ1-1; 7 bases are a match to TRBD1. The CDR3 consists of 18 residues. Germline loops: CDR1 SGHAT, CDR2 FQNNGV. V trimming: 6 bases; J trimming: 0 bases; junction bases outside the gene matches: 16. CDR3 protein: CASSSNRGLTGMNTEAFF. For the CDR3, the DNA is TGTGCCAGCAGTTCAAACAGGGGCCTGACGGGGATGAACACTGAAGCTTTCTTT. Full variable domain (missing parts from reference TRBV11-2 and TRBJ1-1): EAGVAQSPRYKIIEKRQSVAFWCNPISGHATLYWYQQILGQGPKLLIQFQNNGVVDDSQLPKDRFSAERLKGVDSTLKIQPAKLEDSAVYLCASSSNRGLTGMNTEAFFGQGTRLTVV.

The chain has TRBV28 and TRBJ2-5, with TRBD1 matching over 8 bases. The V gene's germline CDR1 is MDHEN and CDR2 SYDVKM. J was trimmed by 2 bases and V by 6 bases; bases with no gene match: 11. The CDR3 runs 16 residues. The CDR3 DNA reads TGTGCCAGCAGCCCAGACAGGGGCCGGGGTCAAGAGACCCAGTACTTC. Its protein product is CASSPDRGRGQETQYF.

This chain connects TRBV7-2 to TRBJ1-4; D may be TRBD1 (6 bases). Germline assignment: CDR1 SGHTA and CDR2 FQGNSA. The germline V and J ends were trimmed by 0 bases and 10 bases, with 15 bases remaining between them. CDR3 length: 15 residues. The CDR3 region has the DNA TGTGCCAGCAGCTTAGCAGGGGGAGGCGGGCGAAAACTGTTTTTT. Its protein is CASSLAGGGGRKLFF. Together with reference TRBV7-2 and TRBJ1-4, the CDR3 gives the full variable domain: GAGVSQSPSNKVTEKGKDVELRCDPISGHTALYWYRQSLGQGLEFLIYFQGNSAPDKSGLPSDRFSAERTGGSVSTLTIQRTQQEDSAVYLCASSLAGGGGRKLFFGSGTQLSVL.

This clone was seen just once. The chain employs TRBV19 and TRBJ1-1; the D gene is possibly TRBD1 (6 bases). This CDR3 comprises 13 residues. Per the germline V gene, CDR1 is LNHDA and CDR2 is SQIVND (reference sequence). Trimming cost V 10 bases and J 0 bases, with 12 bases left between them. The CDR3 loop reads CATTGALNTEAFF. For the CDR3, the DNA is TGTGCCACCACGGGGGCTTTGAACACTGAAGCTTTCTTT.

V gene TRBV19 combines with J gene TRBJ1-5; 9 bases line up with TRBD1. The trim removed 5 bases at V and 8 bases at J, leaving 10 bases unmatched. CDR3 length: 15 residues. The germline V gene encodes CDR1 LNHDA and CDR2 SQIVND (reference sequence). CDR3 sequence (DNA): TGTGCCAGTAGTCGGGACAGGGTTTCTTTTGAGCCCCAGCATTTT. Its protein is CASSRDRVSFEPQHF.